Following are 11 T cell receptor beta chains from one sample sequenced in a study of radiotherapy plus CTLA-4 blockade in lung cancer. Sequencing used immunoSEQ multiplex PCR; TCRdb keeps in-frame clones, though not all of them. The data show 45,000 to 60,000 clones, with roughly 77% seen just once and 8.5% held by the top ten. The sequenced sample was peripheral blood, obtained from a patient treated with radiotherapy plus ipilimumab. The receptors stem from a human donor with non-small cell lung cancer who had a complete response to radiotherapy plus ipilimumab.

The chain joins TRBV7-8 to TRBJ1-1; 7 bases map to TRBD1. The germline gives CDR1 SGHVS, CDR2 FQNEAQ. The ends lost 2 bases at V and 8 bases at J; junction bases unmatched: 8. The length of the CDR3 is 14 residues. CDR3 protein: CASSLTSGTVEAFF. The CDR3 coding sequence is TGTGCCAGCAGCTTAACGTCCGGGACAGTAGAAGCTTTCTTT.

The chain joins TRBV14 to TRBJ1-1; D may be TRBD1 (5 bases). The V end lost 3 bases, the J end lost 9 bases, and 14 bases lay between the germline ends. CDR1 is SGHDN, CDR2 FVKESK, per germline. This CDR3 region has 13 residues. The CDR3 nucleotides read TGTGCCAGCAGCCAGGGGCCCCGGAGCCAAGCTTTCTTT. This encodes CASSQGPRSQAFF.

The V gene is TRBV5-1, the J gene TRBJ2-1; 11 nucleotides agree with TRBD2. The ends lost 4 bases at V and 0 bases at J; junction bases unmatched: 9. The CDR3 runs to 18 residues. The germline V gene encodes CDR1 SGHRS and CDR2 YFSETQ. The CDR3 loop is CASSARPSGGTSYNEQFF. The CDR3 DNA follows: TGCGCCAGCAGCGCGCGCCCTAGCGGGGGGACCTCCTACAATGAGCAGTTCTTC.

In its sample, this clone was seen a few times. The chain has TRBV30 and TRBJ2-5; 9 positions agree with TRBD2. Germline V CDR1 and CDR2: GTSNPN, SVGIG (reference sequence). J was trimmed by 4 bases and V by 5 bases; bases with no gene match: 5. This CDR3 spans 13 amino acids. Here the CDR3 reads CAWAGGVGETQYF. CDR3 nucleotide sequence: TGTGCCTGGGCGGGAGGGGTAGGAGAGACCCAGTACTTC.

The chain couples TRBV7-9 to TRBJ1-1; D uncertain. With 5 bases removed from V and 7 bases from J, the gap between germline ends came to 14 bases. In germline, CDR1 is SEHNR, CDR2 FQNEAQ (reference sequence). The CDR3 spans 13 residues. DNA of the CDR3: TGTGCCAGCAGCAAGGTCAACAGATTTGAAGCTTTCTTT. Translation gives CASSKVNRFEAFF.

The chain is built from TRBV9 and TRBJ2-1, with D possibly matching TRBD1 (5 bases). This CDR3 is built from 16 residues. Trimming pared 5 bases from V and 1 base from J, leaving 16 bases between. Germline V lookup: CDR1 SGDLS, CDR2 YYNGEE. The CDR3 DNA reads as TGTGCCAGCAGTACGGACCTCAGGGTTTCCTACAATGAGCAGTTCTTC. Protein sequence: CASSTDLRVSYNEQFF.

This clone has only one observation. The chain joins TRBV11-3 to TRBJ2-5; D gene unclear. The CDR3 sequence is 14 residues long. Trimming took off 1 base at V and 1 base at J, with 7 bases between the two ends. CDR1 is SGHNT, CDR2 YENEEA, per germline. The CDR3 DNA reads TGTGCCAGCAGCTTAGGACTCTCCCAAGAGACCCAGTACTTC. Translated: CASSLGLSQETQYF. The whole variable domain, filled in from reference TRBV11-3 and TRBJ2-5, reads EAGVVQSPRYKIIEKKQPVAFWCNPISGHNTLYWYLQNLGQGPELLIRYENEEAVDDSQLPKDRFSAERLKGVDSTLKIQPAELGDSAVYLCASSLGLSQETQYFGPGTRLLVL.

The V call is TRBV4-3, the J call TRBJ2-5, with TRBD2 identical over 9 bases. Germline CDR1 and CDR2: LGHNA and YSLEER. Trimming at V came to 5 bases and at J to 5 bases, leaving 9 bases not matched to a gene. The CDR3 is 15 residues long. Here the CDR3 DNA reads TGCGCCAGCAGCGACCTGGCTAGCGGGGTGGAGACCCAGTACTTC. Residues: CASSDLASGVETQYF.

This clone appeared a few times. This sequence joins TRBV19 and TRBJ2-2, with 10 bases that match TRBD1. Trimming at V came to 7 bases and at J to 6 bases, leaving 5 bases not matched to a gene. Germline V gene lookup returns CDR1 LNHDA and CDR2 SQIVND (reference sequence). The CDR3 sequence is 14 residues long. This CDR3 is CASIETGGPGELFF. CDR3 bases: TGTGCCAGTATTGAGACAGGGGGCCCCGGGGAGCTGTTTTTT.

The genes are TRBV7-6 and TRBJ2-3; 7 positions agree with TRBD2. The CDR3 is made up of 15 amino acids. In germline, CDR1 is SGHVS, CDR2 FNYEAQ. Trimming took 4 bases from V and 2 from J; bases not matched to a gene: 6. The CDR3 nucleotides read TGTGCCAGCAGCTACCGCGGGAGTCACACAGATACGCAGTATTTT. Its protein product is CASSYRGSHTDTQYF.

V and J are TRBV7-9 and TRBJ2-5; perhaps TRBD2 as D (6 bases). V was shortened by 2 bases and J by 5 bases, with 21 bases between the two germline ends. The germline CDR1 and CDR2 sequences are SEHNR and FQNEAQ (reference sequence). The CDR3 is made up of 17 amino acids. The CDR3 sequence is CASSLWGRRGQEETQYF. Here the CDR3 DNA reads TGTGCCAGCAGCTTATGGGGCCGGAGGGGCCAGGAGGAGACCCAGTACTTC.